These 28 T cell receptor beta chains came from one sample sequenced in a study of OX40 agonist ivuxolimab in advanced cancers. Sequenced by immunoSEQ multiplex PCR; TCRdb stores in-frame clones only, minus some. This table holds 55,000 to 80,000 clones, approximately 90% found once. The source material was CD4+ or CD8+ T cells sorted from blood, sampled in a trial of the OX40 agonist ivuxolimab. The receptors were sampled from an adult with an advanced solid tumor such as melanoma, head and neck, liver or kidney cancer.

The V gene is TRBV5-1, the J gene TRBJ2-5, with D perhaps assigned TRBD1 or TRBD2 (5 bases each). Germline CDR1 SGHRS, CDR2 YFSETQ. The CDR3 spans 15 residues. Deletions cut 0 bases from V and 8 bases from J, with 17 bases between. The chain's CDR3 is CASSLARESIETQYF. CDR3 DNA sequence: TGCGCCAGCAGCTTGGCCAGGGAGAGCATAGAAACCCAGTACTTC.

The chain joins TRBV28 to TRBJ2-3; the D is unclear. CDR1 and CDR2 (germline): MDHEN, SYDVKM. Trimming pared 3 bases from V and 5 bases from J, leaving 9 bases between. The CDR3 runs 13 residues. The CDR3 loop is CASSFGPKDTQYF. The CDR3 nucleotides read TGTGCCAGCAGTTTTGGGCCCAAAGATACGCAGTATTTT.

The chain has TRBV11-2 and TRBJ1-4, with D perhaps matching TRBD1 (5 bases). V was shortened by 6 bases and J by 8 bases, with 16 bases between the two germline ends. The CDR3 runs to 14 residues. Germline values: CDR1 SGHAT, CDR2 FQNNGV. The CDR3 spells CASRRTSLSEKLFF. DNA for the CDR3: TGTGCCAGCAGACGGACAAGTCTTTCCGAAAAACTGTTTTTT.

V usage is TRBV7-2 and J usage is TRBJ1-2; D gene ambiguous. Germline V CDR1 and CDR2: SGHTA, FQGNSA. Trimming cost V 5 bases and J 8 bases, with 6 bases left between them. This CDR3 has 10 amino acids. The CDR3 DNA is TGTGCCAGCAGCCGGGAGGGCTACACCTTC. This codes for CASSREGYTF.

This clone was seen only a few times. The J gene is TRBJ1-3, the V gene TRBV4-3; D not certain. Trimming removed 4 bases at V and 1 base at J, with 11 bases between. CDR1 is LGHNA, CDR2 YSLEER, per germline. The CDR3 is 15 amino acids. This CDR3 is CASSRTLSSGNTIYF. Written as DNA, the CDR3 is TGCGCCAGCAGCCGGACGTTGAGTTCTGGAAACACCATATATTTT.

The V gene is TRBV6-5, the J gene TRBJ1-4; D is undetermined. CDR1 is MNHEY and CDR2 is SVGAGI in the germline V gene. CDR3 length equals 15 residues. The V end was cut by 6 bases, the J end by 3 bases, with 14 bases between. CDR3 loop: CASRPAGAANEKLFF. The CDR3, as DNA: TGTGCCAGCAGGCCGGCCGGCGCGGCTAATGAAAAACTGTTTTTT.

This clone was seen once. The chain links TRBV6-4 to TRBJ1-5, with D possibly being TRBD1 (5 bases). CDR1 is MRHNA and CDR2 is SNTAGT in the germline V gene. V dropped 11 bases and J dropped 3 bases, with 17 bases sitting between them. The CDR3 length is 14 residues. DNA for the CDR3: TGTGCCCCCTCGGCAGGGTTGTTCAATCAGCCCCAGCATTTT. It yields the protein CAPSAGLFNQPQHF.

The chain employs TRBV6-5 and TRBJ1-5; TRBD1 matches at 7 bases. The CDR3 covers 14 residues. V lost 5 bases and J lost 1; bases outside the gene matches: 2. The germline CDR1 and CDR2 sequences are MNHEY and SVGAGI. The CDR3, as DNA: TGTGCCAGCAGTGCGGACAGGAGCAATCAGCCCCAGCATTTT. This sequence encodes CASSADRSNQPQHF.

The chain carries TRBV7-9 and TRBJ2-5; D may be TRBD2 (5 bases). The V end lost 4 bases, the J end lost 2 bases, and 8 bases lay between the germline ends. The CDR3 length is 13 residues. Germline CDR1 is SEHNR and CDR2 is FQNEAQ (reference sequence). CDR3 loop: CASSSDFQETQYF. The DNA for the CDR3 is TGTGCCAGCAGCTCGGACTTTCAAGAGACCCAGTACTTC.

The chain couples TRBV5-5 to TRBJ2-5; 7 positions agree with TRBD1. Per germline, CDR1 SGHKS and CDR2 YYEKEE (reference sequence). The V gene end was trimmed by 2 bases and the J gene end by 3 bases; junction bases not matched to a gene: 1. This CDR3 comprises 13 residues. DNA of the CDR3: TGTGCCAGCAGCTTTGGGACAGAAGAGACCCAGTACTTC. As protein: CASSFGTEETQYF.

CDR3 in DNA: TGTGCCTGGGTAAAAATAGCTGAAGCTTTCTTT. Translating it yields CAWVKIAEAFF. The rearrangement uses TRBV30 and TRBJ1-1; D not certain. CDR3 length equals 11 residues. The ends were cut back, 5 bases at V and 6 bases at J, with 10 bases in the middle. Germline loops: CDR1 GTSNPN, CDR2 SVGIG (reference sequence). The full variable domain, rest sourced from reference TRBV30 and TRBJ1-1, is SQTIHQWPATLVQPVGSPLSLECTVEGTSNPNLYWYRQAAGRGLQLLFYSVGIGQISSEVPQNLSASRPQDRQFILSSKKLLLSDSGFYLCAWVKIAEAFFGQGTRLTVV.

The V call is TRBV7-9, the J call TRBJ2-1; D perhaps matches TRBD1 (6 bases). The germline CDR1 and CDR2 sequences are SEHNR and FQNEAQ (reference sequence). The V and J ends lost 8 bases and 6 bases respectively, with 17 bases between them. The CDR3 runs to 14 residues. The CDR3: CASPGGRRRNEQFF. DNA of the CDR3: TGTGCCAGCCCTGGGGGCAGGAGGCGCAATGAGCAGTTCTTC.

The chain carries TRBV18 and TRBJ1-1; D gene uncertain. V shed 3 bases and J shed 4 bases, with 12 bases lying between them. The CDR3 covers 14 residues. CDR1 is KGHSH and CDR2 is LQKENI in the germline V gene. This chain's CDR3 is CASSPVGAPTEAFF. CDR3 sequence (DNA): TGTGCCAGCTCACCCGTTGGAGCCCCCACTGAAGCTTTCTTT.

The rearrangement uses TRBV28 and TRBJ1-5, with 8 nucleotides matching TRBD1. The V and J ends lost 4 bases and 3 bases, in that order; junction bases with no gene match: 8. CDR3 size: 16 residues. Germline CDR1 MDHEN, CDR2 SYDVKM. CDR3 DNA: TGTGCCAGCAGTTCATACAGGGGGGGAAACAATCAGCCCCAGCATTTT. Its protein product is CASSSYRGGNNQPQHF.

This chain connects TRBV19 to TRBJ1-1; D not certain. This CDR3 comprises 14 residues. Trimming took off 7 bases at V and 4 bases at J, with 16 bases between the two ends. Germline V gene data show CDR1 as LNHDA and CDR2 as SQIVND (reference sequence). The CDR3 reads CASTLQRESTEAFF. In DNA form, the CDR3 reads TGTGCCAGTACCCTCCAAAGGGAGAGCACTGAAGCTTTCTTT. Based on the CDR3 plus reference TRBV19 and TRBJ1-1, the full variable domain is DGGITQSPKYLFRKEGQNVTLSCEQNLNHDAMYWYRQDPGQGLRLIYYSQIVNDFQKGDIAEGYSVSREKKESFPLTVTSAQKNPTAFYLCASTLQRESTEAFFGQGTRLTVV.

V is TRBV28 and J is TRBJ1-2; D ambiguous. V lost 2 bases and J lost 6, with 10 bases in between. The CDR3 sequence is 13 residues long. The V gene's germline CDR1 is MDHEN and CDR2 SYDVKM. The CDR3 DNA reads TGTGCCAGCAGTTTAGTACGAGGGAATGGCTACACCTTC. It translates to CASSLVRGNGYTF.

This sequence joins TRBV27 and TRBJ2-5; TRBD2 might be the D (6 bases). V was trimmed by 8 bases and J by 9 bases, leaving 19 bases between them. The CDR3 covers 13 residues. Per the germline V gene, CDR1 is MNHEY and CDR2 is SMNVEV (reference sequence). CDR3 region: CASGPGGRFSQYF. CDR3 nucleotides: TGTGCCAGCGGACCCGGGGGACGCTTTTCCCAGTACTTC.

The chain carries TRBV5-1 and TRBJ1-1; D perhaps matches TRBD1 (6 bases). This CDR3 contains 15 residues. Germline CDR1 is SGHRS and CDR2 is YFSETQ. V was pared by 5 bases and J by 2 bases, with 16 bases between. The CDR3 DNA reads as TGCGCCAGCAGTCTTATGGGACAACCAAACACTGAAGCTTTCTTT. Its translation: CASSLMGQPNTEAFF. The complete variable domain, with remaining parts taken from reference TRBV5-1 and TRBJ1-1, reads KAGVTQTPRYLIKTRGQQVTLSCSPISGHRSVSWYQQTPGQGLQFLFEYFSETQRNKGNFPGRFSGRQFSNSRSEMNVSTLELGDSALYLCASSLMGQPNTEAFFGQGTRLTVV.

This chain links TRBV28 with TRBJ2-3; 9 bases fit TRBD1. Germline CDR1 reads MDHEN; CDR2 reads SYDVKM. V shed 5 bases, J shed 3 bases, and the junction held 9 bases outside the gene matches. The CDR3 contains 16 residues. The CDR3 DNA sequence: TGTGCCAGCAGTCCCCGGGGACAGGGACTAACAGATACGCAGTATTTT. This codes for CASSPRGQGLTDTQYF.

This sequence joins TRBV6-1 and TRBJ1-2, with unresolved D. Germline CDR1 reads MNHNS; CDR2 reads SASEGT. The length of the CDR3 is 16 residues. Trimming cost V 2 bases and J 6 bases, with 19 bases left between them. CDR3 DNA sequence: TGTGCCAGCAGTGAAACCCCCGGACTCGTTTTAGATGGCTACACCTTC. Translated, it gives CASSETPGLVLDGYTF.

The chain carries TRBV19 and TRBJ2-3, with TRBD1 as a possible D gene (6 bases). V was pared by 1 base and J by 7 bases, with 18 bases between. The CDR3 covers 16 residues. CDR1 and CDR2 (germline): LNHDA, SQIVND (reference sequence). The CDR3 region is CASSIGARGVMYTQYF. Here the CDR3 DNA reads TGTGCCAGTAGTATAGGGGCCAGGGGCGTTATGTATACGCAGTATTTT.

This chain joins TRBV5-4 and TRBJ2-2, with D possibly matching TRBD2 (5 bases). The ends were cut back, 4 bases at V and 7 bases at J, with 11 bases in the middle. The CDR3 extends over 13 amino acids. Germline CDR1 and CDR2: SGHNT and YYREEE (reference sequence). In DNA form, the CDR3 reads TGTGCCAGCAGCCCGCGACGGGACGGGGAGCTGTTTTTT. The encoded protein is CASSPRRDGELFF.

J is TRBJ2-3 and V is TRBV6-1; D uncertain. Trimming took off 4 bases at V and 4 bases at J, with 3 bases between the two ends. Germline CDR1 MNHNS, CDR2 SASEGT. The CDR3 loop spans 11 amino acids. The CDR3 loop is CASSGADTQYF. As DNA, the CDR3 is TGTGCCAGCAGTGGAGCAGATACGCAGTATTTT.

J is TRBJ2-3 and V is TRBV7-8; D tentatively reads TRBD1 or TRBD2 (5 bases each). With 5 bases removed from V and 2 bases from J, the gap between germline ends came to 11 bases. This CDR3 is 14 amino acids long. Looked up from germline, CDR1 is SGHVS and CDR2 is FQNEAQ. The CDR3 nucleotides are TGTGCCAGCAGCGTCGGGACGCACACAGATACGCAGTATTTT. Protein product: CASSVGTHTDTQYF.

The CDR3 coding sequence is TGTGCCAGCAGCTTGGAGGGACAGGGCGATGAAGCTTTCTTT. Translating it yields CASSLEGQGDEAFF. V is TRBV5-8 and J is TRBJ1-1; 9 bases are a match to TRBD1. CDR1 and CDR2 (germline): SGHTS, YDEGEE. Losses at the gene ends were 0 bases for V and 7 bases for J; bases not matched to a gene: 4. CDR3 length equals 14 residues.

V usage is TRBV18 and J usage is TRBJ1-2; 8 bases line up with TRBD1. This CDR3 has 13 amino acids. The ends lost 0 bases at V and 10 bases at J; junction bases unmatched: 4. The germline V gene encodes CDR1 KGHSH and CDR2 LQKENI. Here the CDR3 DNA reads TGTGCCAGCTCACCACCGGGACAGGTTTACTACACCTTC. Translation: CASSPPGQVYYTF.

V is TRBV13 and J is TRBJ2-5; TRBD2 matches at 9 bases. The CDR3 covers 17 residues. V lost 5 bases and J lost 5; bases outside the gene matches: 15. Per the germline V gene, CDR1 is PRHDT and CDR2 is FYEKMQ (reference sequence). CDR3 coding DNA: TGTGCCAGCAGCCAACGGGTAGCGGGGGCCGGGGCGGAGACCCAGTACTTC. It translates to CASSQRVAGAGAETQYF.

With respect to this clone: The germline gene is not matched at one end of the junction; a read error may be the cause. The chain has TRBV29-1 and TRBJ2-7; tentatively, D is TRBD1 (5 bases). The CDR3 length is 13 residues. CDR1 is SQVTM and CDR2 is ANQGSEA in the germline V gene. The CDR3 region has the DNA TGCAGCGTCGAAGGTGATGGGGCGTGGGAGCAGTACTTC. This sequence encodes CSVEGDGAWEQYF.